The T cell receptor (beta chain) described here comes from a study of blood T cell repertoires in COVID-19. Assignments of participants to cohorts depended upon their own reported clinical history. The assay was immunoSEQ multiplex PCR, and TCRdb's table has in-frame clones only and misses some. The table shows around 250,000 clones, with over 75% occurring only once. The CDR3 totals 14 residues. Germline lookup yields CDR1 SGHVS and CDR2 FNYEAQ. Trimming left V 5 bases short and J 3 bases short, with 13 bases between. This chain connects TRBV7-6 to TRBJ1-1, with a weak D call TRBD1 (6 bases). Sequencing used PBMCs or T cells enriched from blood (not recorded which). The sequence was obtained from a woman in her 50s who had recovered from COVID-19. CDR3 nucleotides: TGTGCCAGCAGCAGGGGGGGGGCTGACACTGAAGCTTTCTTT. Protein: CASSRGGADTEAFF.